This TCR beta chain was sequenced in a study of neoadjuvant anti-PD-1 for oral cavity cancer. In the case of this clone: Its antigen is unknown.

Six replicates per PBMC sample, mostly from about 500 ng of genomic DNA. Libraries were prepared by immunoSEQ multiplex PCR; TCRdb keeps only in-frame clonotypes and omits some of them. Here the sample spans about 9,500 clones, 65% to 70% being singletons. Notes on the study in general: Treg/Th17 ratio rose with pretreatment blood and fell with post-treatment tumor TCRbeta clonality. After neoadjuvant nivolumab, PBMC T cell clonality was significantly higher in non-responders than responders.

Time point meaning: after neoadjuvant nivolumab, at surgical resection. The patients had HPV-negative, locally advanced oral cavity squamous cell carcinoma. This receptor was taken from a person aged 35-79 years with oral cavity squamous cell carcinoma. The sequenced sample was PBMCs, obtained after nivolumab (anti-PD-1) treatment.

The CDR3 here is CASSIELITEAFF. The CDR3 DNA reads TGTGCCAGCAGTATCGAGCTGATCACTGAAGCTTTCTTT. This chain joins TRBV28 and TRBJ1-1, with D unclear. Trimming left V 5 bases short and J 4 bases short, with 11 bases between. Germline CDR1 MDHEN, CDR2 SYDVKM. The CDR3 spans 13 residues. Filled out from reference TRBV28 and TRBJ1-1, the complete variable domain reads DVKVTQSSRYLVKRTGEKVFLECVQDMDHENMFWYRQDPGLGLRLIYFSYDVKMKEKGDIPEGYSVSREKKERFSLILESASTNQTSMYLCASSIELITEAFFGQGTRLTVV.